These 31 T cell receptor beta chains originate from one sample sequenced in a study of blood T cell repertoires in COVID-19. Produced via immunoSEQ multiplex PCR; TCRdb's table is partial and in-frame only. Of about 150,000 clones listed, 70% to 90% were seen once; the top ten hold about 2.1%. The specimen was peripheral blood. These receptors all stem from a middle-aged man who had recovered from COVID-19.

This sequence joins TRBV5-4 and TRBJ1-2; the match to TRBD1 covers 7 bases. Germline CDR1 and CDR2: SGHNT and YYREEE (reference sequence). This CDR3 contains 16 residues. The ends lost 3 bases at V and 4 bases at J; junction bases unmatched: 12. As DNA, the CDR3 is TGTGCCAGCAGCTCCCCCCAAGGGGGCGACGGCTATGGCTACACCTTC. Translated: CASSSPQGGDGYGYTF.

This clone was counted only a few times. The gene calls are TRBV4-1 and TRBJ1-2, with TRBD1 matching 10 bases. The CDR3 totals 15 residues. J lost 7 bases, V lost 0 bases, and 5 bases had no gene match. CDR1 is MGHRA, CDR2 YSYEKL, per germline. DNA of the CDR3: TGCGCCAGCAGCCAAGAAGACAGGGGGCGTGGTGGCTACACCTTC. The encoded protein is CASSQEDRGRGGYTF.

V usage is TRBV7-9 and J usage is TRBJ1-4, with D possibly being TRBD1 (5 bases). This CDR3 has 12 residues. V was clipped by 5 bases and J by 8 bases, with 9 bases between them. From germline, CDR1 is SEHNR and CDR2 FQNEAQ (reference sequence). CDR3 DNA sequence: TGTGCCAGCAGCCCGACAGACGAAAAACTGTTTTTT. Its translation: CASSPTDEKLFF.

The chain carries TRBV2 and TRBJ2-5; 9 positions match TRBD2. Trimming took 8 bases from V and 5 from J; bases not matched to a gene: 9. Germline V lookup: CDR1 SNHLY, CDR2 FYNNEI. The CDR3 spans 14 residues. The CDR3 protein is CASGGRGGAETQYF. The CDR3, as DNA: TGTGCCAGCGGGGGTCGCGGGGGGGCTGAGACCCAGTACTTC.

V gene TRBV11-1 combines with J gene TRBJ2-3; 7 positions agree with TRBD1. The length of the CDR3 is 16 residues. V was pared by 5 bases and J by 2 bases, with 10 bases of the junction left unmatched. Germline CDR1 SGHAT, CDR2 FQDESV (reference sequence). The CDR3 DNA is TGTGCCAGCAGCCTTTCCCGGGACAGCCCCACAGATACGCAGTATTTT. Protein: CASSLSRDSPTDTQYF. The full variable domain, its missing parts supplied by reference TRBV11-1 and TRBJ2-3, is EAEVAQSPRYKITEKSQAVAFWCDPISGHATLYWYRQILGQGPELLVQFQDESVVDDSQLPKDRFSAERLKGVDSTLKIQPAELGDSAMYLCASSLSRDSPTDTQYFGPGTRLTVL.

The chain carries TRBV5-5 and TRBJ2-7; maybe TRBD2 (6 bases). The CDR3 extends over 17 amino acids. The V and J ends lost 0 bases and 2 bases respectively, with 18 bases between them. Germline CDR1 and CDR2: SGHKS and YYEKEE (reference sequence). CDR3 sequence (DNA): TGTGCCAGCAGCTTGGTTTGGGACTCAAGGCTCACCTACGAGCAGTACTTC. Translation gives CASSLVWDSRLTYEQYF. Supplemented by reference TRBV5-5 and TRBJ2-7, the full variable domain reads DAGVTQSPTHLIKTRGQQVTLRCSPISGHKSVSWYQQVLGQGPQFIFQYYEKEERGRGNFPDRFSARQFPNYSSELNVNALLLGDSALYLCASSLVWDSRLTYEQYFGPGTRLTVT.

This chain connects TRBV18 to TRBJ1-1; D possibly corresponds to TRBD1 (6 bases). V lost 3 bases and J lost 4, with 15 bases in between. The germline V gene has CDR1 KGHSH and CDR2 LQKENI. The CDR3 has 15 amino acids. Written as DNA, the CDR3 is TGTGCCAGCTCACCCCTGGGGGGGGGCGGCACTGAAGCTTTCTTT. Its translation: CASSPLGGGGTEAFF.

About this clone: The junction shows a germline mismatch at one end, possibly a read error. The J gene is TRBJ1-5, the V gene TRBV6-2 or TRBV6-3; TRBD1 matches at 8 bases. This CDR3 region has 15 residues. Germline V gene lookup returns CDR1 MNHEY and CDR2 SVGEGT. This CDR3 reads CASSNSGGLGQPQHF. The CDR3, as DNA: TGTGCCAGCAGTAACTCAGGGGGCCTAGGTCAGCCCCAGCATTTT.

This clone was observed once. The rearrangement uses TRBV10-3 and TRBJ2-2; D unclear. Trimming took off 10 bases at V and 7 bases at J, with 25 bases between the two ends. The length of the CDR3 is 16 residues. Germline V lookup: CDR1 ENHRY, CDR2 SYGVKD. The CDR3 is CATEHALPEGVGELFF. CDR3 in DNA: TGTGCCACCGAACACGCACTACCCGAAGGCGTCGGGGAGCTGTTTTTT.

V gene TRBV6-2 or TRBV6-3 combines with J gene TRBJ1-2; possible D gene TRBD1, 5 bases. From germline, CDR1 is MNHEY and CDR2 SVGEGT. There are 14 residues in the CDR3. V was trimmed by 5 bases and J by 6 bases, leaving 16 bases between them. This CDR3 reads CASSTWGVNNGYTF. CDR3 bases: TGTGCCAGCAGTACGTGGGGGGTGAATAATGGCTACACCTTC.

The rearrangement links TRBV6-2 or TRBV6-3 to TRBJ2-4, with TRBD2 identical over 10 bases. V trimming: 2 bases; J trimming: 0 bases; junction bases outside the gene matches: 13. The germline V gene encodes CDR1 MNHEY and CDR2 SVGEGT. The CDR3 is 20 amino acids. In nucleotides, the CDR3 is TGTGCCAGCAGTTACGCGTCTAGCGGGAGTAGGAGGCTAGCCAAAAACATTCAGTACTTC. This gives the protein CASSYASSGSRRLAKNIQYF.

About this clone itself: This CDR3 is also generated by other DNA sequences in the sample. The rearrangement links TRBV2 to TRBJ1-2; D not resolved. Trimming took 1 base from V and 1 from J, leaving 4 bases between them. There are 13 residues in the CDR3. The germline gives CDR1 SNHLY, CDR2 FYNNEI. The chain's CDR3 is CASSEVGNYGYTF. DNA for the CDR3: TGTGCCAGCAGTGAAGTCGGTAACTATGGCTACACCTTC.

This rearrangement joins TRBV7-3 to TRBJ2-7, with 7 nucleotides matching TRBD1. The CDR3 runs 13 residues. V dropped 6 bases and J dropped 4; count of bases not matched to a gene: 6. The germline V gene encodes CDR1 SGHTA and CDR2 FQGTGA. The CDR3 nucleotides are TGTGCCAGCAGTCGGGACAGTGGGTACGAGCAGTACTTC. It encodes CASSRDSGYEQYF.

The rearrangement links TRBV10-3 to TRBJ2-3, with TRBD1 matching 12 bases. The germline V gene encodes CDR1 ENHRY and CDR2 SYGVKD. The ends lost 5 bases at V and 4 bases at J; junction bases unmatched: 4. There are 15 residues in the CDR3. The CDR3 region is CAISPGQGAADTQYF. CDR3 nucleotide sequence: TGTGCCATCAGTCCGGGACAGGGGGCGGCAGATACGCAGTATTTT.

This rearrangement joins TRBV19 to TRBJ1-5; D is perhaps TRBD1 (5 bases). Germline V CDR1 and CDR2: LNHDA, SQIVND (reference sequence). The CDR3 loop spans 13 amino acids. Trimming took off 6 bases at V and 4 bases at J, with 10 bases between the two ends. Written as DNA, the CDR3 is TGTGCCAGTAGCTATACAGGAAATCAGCCCCAGCATTTT. It is translated as CASSYTGNQPQHF. The complete variable domain, with remaining parts taken from reference TRBV19 and TRBJ1-5, reads DGGITQSPKYLFRKEGQNVTLSCEQNLNHDAMYWYRQDPGQGLRLIYYSQIVNDFQKGDIAEGYSVSREKKESFPLTVTSAQKNPTAFYLCASSYTGNQPQHFGDGTRLSIL.

The chain carries TRBV6-5 and TRBJ2-1, with a possible D match to TRBD1 (6 bases). The CDR3 runs 15 residues. The V end lost 0 bases, the J end lost 2 bases, and 8 bases lay between the germline ends. Germline lookup yields CDR1 MNHEY and CDR2 SVGAGI. This CDR3 reads CASSYSGAAYNEQFF. As DNA, the CDR3 is TGTGCCAGCAGTTACTCGGGGGCCGCCTACAATGAGCAGTTCTTC.

This chain joins TRBV6-5 and TRBJ1-3, with no clear D. CDR3 length: 15 residues. Germline assignment: CDR1 MNHEY and CDR2 SVGAGI. Trimming cost V 3 bases and J 0 bases, with 9 bases left between them. The CDR3 DNA reads TGTGCCAGCAGTTATGGGCCGAGCTCTGGAAACACCATATATTTT. This gives the protein CASSYGPSSGNTIYF.

The chain is built from TRBV19 and TRBJ2-5; TRBD2 matches at 10 bases. Trimming took 1 base from V and 5 from J; bases not matched to a gene: 4. CDR1 and CDR2 from the germline V gene are LNHDA and SQIVND (reference sequence). The CDR3 consists of 15 residues. The CDR3 reads CASSIVSGRGETQYF. The CDR3 nucleotides read TGTGCCAGTAGTATAGTGAGCGGGAGGGGGGAGACCCAGTACTTC.

The chain uses TRBV5-1 and TRBJ2-1; 8 bases match TRBD1. V lost 0 bases and J lost 5; bases outside the gene matches: 10. Germline CDR1 reads SGHRS; CDR2 reads YFSETQ. There are 17 residues in the CDR3. DNA for the CDR3: TGCGCCAGCAGCTTGGGCGGGACAGGAGGTAGCAACAATGAGCAGTTCTTC. Translated, it gives CASSLGGTGGSNNEQFF.

This sequence joins TRBV19 and TRBJ2-1; the D is unclear. The CDR3 totals 13 residues. V was pared by 9 bases and J by 0 bases, with 9 bases between. From germline, CDR1 is LNHDA and CDR2 SQIVND (reference sequence). CDR3 DNA sequence: TGTGCCAGAGCCTGTTCCTCCTACAATGAGCAGTTCTTC. Translation: CARACSSYNEQFF.

The chain carries TRBV7-9 and TRBJ1-6, with D hard to call. The V and J ends lost 0 bases and 10 bases respectively, with 4 bases between them. Germline V gene data show CDR1 as SEHNR and CDR2 as FQNEAQ (reference sequence). The CDR3 is made up of 12 amino acids. CDR3 sequence (DNA): TGTGCCAGCAGCTTAGCGTTATCACCCCTCCACTTT. It codes for CASSLALSPLHF.

The chain recombines TRBV6-2 or TRBV6-3 with TRBJ2-7, with 9 bases that match TRBD1. J was trimmed by 2 bases and V by 6 bases; bases with no gene match: 8. The length of the CDR3 is 15 residues. Germline values: CDR1 MNHEY, CDR2 SVGEGT. CDR3 nucleotide sequence: TGTGCCAGCAGCCCTTACGGGACAGGGACCTACGAGCAGTACTTC. This sequence encodes CASSPYGTGTYEQYF.

The chain has TRBV4-2 and TRBJ2-7; 10 bases match TRBD2. V lost 0 bases to trimming and J lost 4 bases; unmatched junction nucleotides: 6. The CDR3 loop spans 16 amino acids. CDR1 is LGHNA, CDR2 YNFKEQ, per germline. The CDR3 reads CASSQDASGGAYEQYF. The CDR3 DNA reads TGTGCCAGCAGCCAAGACGCGAGCGGGGGGGCATACGAGCAGTACTTC.

The V call is TRBV6-2 or TRBV6-3, the J call TRBJ2-3, with 9 bases that match TRBD2. This CDR3 comprises 18 residues. The trim removed 3 bases at V and 3 bases at J, leaving 13 bases unmatched. From germline, CDR1 is MNHEY and CDR2 SVGEGT. CDR3 sequence reads: CASSYKRREGKLTDTQYF. The CDR3, as DNA: TGTGCCAGCAGTTATAAGAGGCGGGAGGGTAAATTAACAGATACGCAGTATTTT.

The V and J genes are TRBV27 and TRBJ2-1; D is possibly TRBD1 (5 bases). This CDR3 is 15 amino acids long. Trimming removed 8 bases at V and 1 base at J, with 15 bases between. The germline V gene has CDR1 MNHEY and CDR2 SMNVEV (reference sequence). The DNA for the CDR3 is TGTGCCAGCTACGGGCGACAGCGTTCCTACAATGAGCAGTTCTTC. Translated, it gives CASYGRQRSYNEQFF.

The chain is built from TRBV7-9 and TRBJ1-6; D not certain. This CDR3 spans 12 amino acids. The V end lost 5 bases, the J end lost 5 bases, and 4 bases lay between the germline ends. Germline CDR1 reads SEHNR; CDR2 reads FQNEAQ (reference sequence). Written as DNA, the CDR3 is TGTGCCAGCAGCCTCCATAATTCACCCCTCCACTTT. Translated, it gives CASSLHNSPLHF. The full variable domain, rest sourced from reference TRBV7-9 and TRBJ1-6, is DTGVSQNPRHKITKRGQNVTFRCDPISEHNRLYWYRQTLGQGPEFLTYFQNEAQLEKSRLLSDRFSAERPKGSFSTLEIQRTEQGDSAMYLCASSLHNSPLHFGNGTRLTVT.

The V gene is TRBV5-4, the J gene TRBJ2-4; D call uncertain. The CDR3 totals 13 residues. Germline V CDR1 and CDR2: SGHNT, YYREEE (reference sequence). Trimming pared 0 bases from V and 8 bases from J, leaving 9 bases between. The CDR3 loop is CASSLALGDIQYF. The CDR3 DNA reads as TGTGCCAGCAGCTTGGCCCTAGGAGACATTCAGTACTTC.

The chain joins TRBV28 to TRBJ1-1; TRBD1 might be the D (6 bases). The germline V gene has CDR1 MDHEN and CDR2 SYDVKM. Trimming left V 8 bases short and J 4 bases short, with 17 bases between. This CDR3 region has 14 residues. The CDR3 DNA sequence: TGTGCCAGCGGGCCCGGGGGGCCGGGCACTGAAGCTTTCTTT. Translating gives CASGPGGPGTEAFF. Drawing the rest from reference TRBV28 and TRBJ1-1, the complete variable domain is DVKVTQSSRYLVKRTGEKVFLECVQDMDHENMFWYRQDPGLGLRLIYFSYDVKMKEKGDIPEGYSVSREKKERFSLILESASTNQTSMYLCASGPGGPGTEAFFGQGTRLTVV.

The CDR3 DNA follows: TGTGCCAGCAGCCTCAGGGTGGGATCACCCCTCCACTTT. Encoded protein: CASSLRVGSPLHF. The chain recombines TRBV6-1 with TRBJ1-6, with D possibly TRBD1 on 5 matching bases. The CDR3 runs to 13 residues. In germline, CDR1 is MNHNS, CDR2 SASEGT. Trimming removed 6 bases from V and 10 bases from J, with 13 bases in between.

The chain joins TRBV7-2 to TRBJ2-5; perhaps TRBD2 as D (6 bases). Germline assignment: CDR1 SGHTA and CDR2 FQGNSA. V lost 0 bases and J lost 0, with 11 bases in between. This CDR3 is built from 16 residues. CDR3 coding DNA: TGTGCCAGCAGCTTAGCGCGGAGCGGGTACCAAGAGACCCAGTACTTC. Protein: CASSLARSGYQETQYF.

In its sample, this clone was seen once. The gene calls are TRBV6-2 or TRBV6-3 and TRBJ2-5, with a tentative D call TRBD2 (6 bases). Deletions cut 2 bases from V and 3 bases from J, with 13 bases between. CDR1 is MNHEY, CDR2 SVGEGT, per germline. The CDR3 sequence is 15 residues long. CDR3 residues: CASSYTKRVKETQYF. DNA of the CDR3: TGTGCCAGCAGTTACACCAAGCGGGTGAAAGAGACCCAGTACTTC.